This passage covers 27 T cell receptor beta chains from one sample sequenced in a study of T cell repertoires in cytomegalovirus infection. TCRdb processed the reads anew with MiXCR; each CDR3 protein has one entry. The repertoire holds around 530,000 distinct CDR3 sequences, with about a quarter as singletons. Input material: PBMCs. These receptors were taken from a human donor in good health (CMV status not recorded). Some clones in this sample may be carry-over from other donors' samples.

This clonotype was seen only a few times. V is TRBV6-1 and J is TRBJ1-2; tentatively, D is TRBD1 (6 bases). Germline values: CDR1 MNHNS, CDR2 SASEGT. V was pared by 6 bases and J by 6 bases, with 17 bases between. The CDR3 is made up of 14 amino acids. The CDR3 nucleotides read TGTGCCAGCAGATACGTACAGGGCTTGGATGGCTACACCTTC. Protein: CASRYVQGLDGYTF.

This clonotype was seen at least ten times. The chain combines TRBV12-3 or TRBV12-4 with TRBJ1-1; D gene ambiguous. The V and J ends lost 6 bases and 11 bases respectively, with 13 bases between them. This CDR3 comprises 11 residues. CDR3 region: CASRTRTEAFF. Written as DNA, the CDR3 is TGTGCCAGCAGAACTAGGACCGAGGCTTTCTTT.

This clonotype was detected only a few times. The chain combines TRBV7-2 with TRBJ2-5, with D possibly being TRBD2 (5 bases). V lost 1 base and J lost 5, with 8 bases in between. The germline V gene has CDR1 SGHTA and CDR2 FQGNSA. CDR3 length: 13 residues. CDR3 DNA: TGTGCCAGCAGCTTAGGGAGAGGGGAGACCCAGTACTTC. It codes for CASSLGRGETQYF. Based on the CDR3 plus reference TRBV7-2 and TRBJ2-5, the full variable domain is GAGVSQSPSNKVTEKGKDVELRCDPISGHTALYWYRQSLGQGLEFLIYFQGNSAPDKSGLPSDRFSAERTGGSVSTLTIQRTQQEDSAVYLCASSLGRGETQYFGPGTRLLVL.

The chain employs TRBV14 and TRBJ2-5, with no clear D. The V end was cut by 0 bases, the J end by 5 bases, with 13 bases between. The CDR3 spans 15 residues. Germline assignment: CDR1 SGHDN and CDR2 FVKESK. The CDR3 protein is CASSQELDVRETQYF. The CDR3 nucleotides are TGTGCCAGCAGCCAAGAGTTGGACGTTCGGGAGACCCAGTACTTC.

This clonotype was recorded many times. The chain recombines TRBV7-8 with TRBJ2-4; TRBD2 matches 8 bases. The CDR3 totals 17 residues. The germline V gene encodes CDR1 SGHVS and CDR2 FQNEAQ. With V trimmed by 5 bases and J by 1 base, 10 bases remained unmatched. The CDR3 DNA sequence: TGTGCCAGCAGCCCCCGTGGGCGGGAGGTGGCCAAAAACATTCAGTACTTC. Protein product: CASSPRGREVAKNIQYF.

This clonotype was counted ten times or more. The genes are TRBV11-2 and TRBJ2-2; no clear D. The germline V gene encodes CDR1 SGHAT and CDR2 FQNNGV. The CDR3 covers 15 residues. V lost 2 bases, J lost 5 bases, and 12 bases lay in between. The CDR3, as DNA: TGTGCCAGCAGCTTAACCATCGGGTTAACCGGGGAGCTGTTTTTT. It specifies CASSLTIGLTGELFF.

This clonotype was found a few times. The chain carries TRBV19 and TRBJ2-3, with TRBD1 identical over 7 bases. The CDR3 runs 12 residues. The junction had 3 bases not matched to a gene; V was cut back by 4 bases and J by 8 bases. Per the germline V gene, CDR1 is LNHDA and CDR2 is SQIVND (reference sequence). CDR3 protein: CASSRQGGTQYF. In DNA form, the CDR3 reads TGTGCCAGTAGTAGACAGGGCGGTACGCAGTATTTT.

The chain carries TRBV5-1 and TRBJ2-7; D gene uncertain. The CDR3 is 13 amino acids. Germline CDR1 SGHRS, CDR2 YFSETQ. V lost 6 bases, J lost 2 bases, and 12 bases lay in between. CDR3 in DNA: TGCGCCAGCATTTGGAAGGGAACCTACGAGCAGTACGTC. Translating gives CASIWKGTYEQYV.

V and J are TRBV2 and TRBJ1-2, with TRBD1 matching over 9 bases. V lost 6 bases to trimming and J lost 13 bases; unmatched junction nucleotides: 9. This CDR3 region has 12 residues. The germline gives CDR1 SNHLY, CDR2 FYNNEI. The CDR3 reads CASRPGQGALTF. CDR3 DNA: TGTGCCAGCAGACCGGGACAGGGTGCCCTCACCTTC.

The sample holds many counts of this clonotype. The CDR3 coding sequence is TGTGCCAGCAGCTTGGAGGGGCAGCCCCAGCATTTT. It yields the protein CASSLEGQPQHF. The V gene is TRBV7-2, the J gene TRBJ1-5; possibly TRBD1 for D (5 bases). This CDR3 contains 12 residues. The germline CDR1 and CDR2 sequences are SGHTA and FQGNSA. Trimming shortened V by 3 bases and J by 7 bases, and 7 bases separated the two germline ends.

This clonotype was picked up many times. The chain links TRBV7-8 to TRBJ2-3, with D unresolved. The CDR3 sequence is 16 residues long. Trimming shortened V by 4 bases and J by 2 bases, and 16 bases separated the two germline ends. The V gene's germline CDR1 is SGHVS and CDR2 FQNEAQ. CDR3 amino acids: CASSSGRILSTDTQYF. CDR3 nucleotide sequence: TGTGCCAGCAGCTCCGGACGGATCCTGTCCACAGATACGCAGTATTTT.

The V gene is TRBV12-3 or TRBV12-4, the J gene TRBJ2-1; 9 positions match TRBD2. V was pared by 5 bases and J by 3 bases, with 5 bases of the junction left unmatched. This CDR3 has 15 residues. In DNA, the CDR3 is TGTGCCAGCAGTGCGACGACTAGCGGCTACAATGAGCAGTTCTTC. Protein sequence: CASSATTSGYNEQFF.

This clonotype was observed at least ten times. The chain combines TRBV7-2 with TRBJ2-3, with no clear D. The germline gives CDR1 SGHTA, CDR2 FQGNSA. V was trimmed by 0 bases and J by 4 bases, leaving 14 bases between them. This CDR3 contains 16 residues. CDR3 nucleotides: TGTGCCAGCAGCTTAGCCTCCCCGTTTGGGGCAGATACGCAGTATTTT. Translating gives CASSLASPFGADTQYF.

This clonotype was observed many times. The chain couples TRBV6-1 to TRBJ2-5; 13 nucleotides agree with TRBD2. Trimming removed 6 bases from V and 1 base from J; junction bases left unmatched: 5. Per germline, CDR1 MNHNS and CDR2 SASEGT. The CDR3 extends over 16 amino acids. The CDR3 reads CASRRTSGSGQETQYF. DNA of the CDR3: TGTGCCAGCAGGCGGACTAGCGGGAGTGGCCAAGAGACCCAGTACTTC.

The chain uses TRBV28 and TRBJ1-3; no definite D call. CDR3 length: 16 amino acids. Germline lookup yields CDR1 MDHEN and CDR2 SYDVKM. V lost 4 bases to trimming and J lost 0 bases, with 13 bases between them. Here the CDR3 DNA reads TGTGCCAGCAGTTCGCCGGGAGGCAACTCTGGAAACACCATATATTTT. Its protein is CASSSPGGNSGNTIYF.

The CDR3 nucleotides are TGCGCCAGCAGCAACCCCGACAGACCTGAAGCTTTCTTT. Amino acid sequence: CASSNPDRPEAFF. V is TRBV10-2 and J is TRBJ1-1; weak D call: TRBD1 (5 bases). The CDR3 sequence is 13 residues long. CDR1 is WSHSY and CDR2 is SAAADI in the germline V gene. V lost 6 bases and J 6 bases, leaving 14 bases between the germline ends.

This clonotype was recorded many times. The CDR3 nucleotides are TGTGCCAGCAGTACACACATGGGCTGGGACTATGGCTACACCTTC. Translation gives CASSTHMGWDYGYTF. The V and J genes are TRBV27 and TRBJ1-2; D unclear. Trimming left V 5 bases short and J 3 bases short, with 16 bases between. Germline lookup yields CDR1 MNHEY and CDR2 SMNVEV (reference sequence). This CDR3 comprises 15 residues.

The genes are TRBV3-1 and TRBJ2-2; 11 bases align to TRBD2. The V segment lost 3 bases and the J segment 7 bases; nucleotides outside the gene matches: 4. This CDR3 contains 15 residues. Germline CDR1 is LGHDT and CDR2 is YNNKEL (reference sequence). This CDR3 is CASSQTSGKIGELFF. The CDR3 DNA follows: TGTGCCAGCAGCCAGACTAGCGGGAAGATCGGGGAGCTGTTTTTT.

This clonotype appeared a few times. The chain joins TRBV10-1 to TRBJ1-1; 9 nucleotides match TRBD1. Per the germline V gene, CDR1 is WNHNN and CDR2 is SYGVQD (reference sequence). The length of the CDR3 is 14 residues. The V segment lost 5 bases and the J segment 9 bases; nucleotides outside the gene matches: 10. The CDR3 spells CASSQTGGTGKAFF. The CDR3 nucleotides are TGCGCCAGCAGTCAGACAGGGGGAACAGGGAAAGCTTTCTTT.

Many counts were recorded for this clonotype. The chain recombines TRBV28 with TRBJ2-5; no reliable D call. In germline, CDR1 is MDHEN, CDR2 SYDVKM. The CDR3 spans 12 residues. Deletions cut 6 bases from V and 4 bases from J, with 9 bases between. CDR3 in DNA: TGTGCCAGCAGAATAATGGGAGAGACCCAGTACTTC. This sequence encodes CASRIMGETQYF.

The chain is built from TRBV12-5 and TRBJ1-2, with unresolved D. Germline V gene sequence: CDR1 LGHNT, CDR2 FRNRAP. V was cut by 5 bases and J by 4 bases, with 8 bases left in between. The CDR3 sequence is 12 residues long. CDR3 loop: CASGNPGYGYTF. Here the CDR3 DNA reads TGTGCTAGTGGTAACCCGGGCTATGGCTACACCTTC.

This clonotype showed up just a few times. The genes are TRBV20-1 and TRBJ2-2, with D tentatively TRBD1 or TRBD2 (6 bases each). Germline-derived CDR1 and CDR2 are DFQATT and SNEGSKA (reference sequence). Trimming removed 5 bases at V and 1 base at J, with 11 bases between. The length of the CDR3 is 14 residues. This CDR3 reads CSASGGRNTGELFF. As DNA, the CDR3 is TGCAGTGCTTCCGGGGGCCGGAACACCGGGGAGCTGTTTTTT.

The rearrangement joins TRBV9 to TRBJ1-1; the D gene is possibly TRBD1 (5 bases). This CDR3 has 16 amino acids. CDR1 SGDLS and CDR2 YYNGEE come from the germline V gene. Trimming cost V 2 bases and J 1 base, with 15 bases left between them. CDR3 DNA: TGTGCCAGCAGCGTCGCCGCTATCGGGACGAACACTGAAGCTTTCTTT. It yields the protein CASSVAAIGTNTEAFF.

This clonotype was counted between two and nine times. V is TRBV7-2 and J is TRBJ2-3; the D is unclear. CDR1 and CDR2 (germline): SGHTA, FQGNSA. The CDR3 runs to 15 residues. Deletions cut 1 base from V and 3 bases from J, with 11 bases between. CDR3 sequence reads: CASSLGGLRTDTQYF. The CDR3 DNA is TGTGCCAGCAGCTTAGGGGGTCTTCGAACAGATACGCAGTATTTT. Full variable domain (missing parts from reference TRBV7-2 and TRBJ2-3): GAGVSQSPSNKVTEKGKDVELRCDPISGHTALYWYRQSLGQGLEFLIYFQGNSAPDKSGLPSDRFSAERTGGSVSTLTIQRTQQEDSAVYLCASSLGGLRTDTQYFGPGTRLTVL.

This clonotype came up many times. V gene TRBV11-3 combines with J gene TRBJ2-3; 7 bases are a match to TRBD2. This CDR3 has 15 amino acids. J was trimmed by 2 bases and V by 4 bases; bases with no gene match: 6. Germline CDR1 and CDR2: SGHNT and YENEEA. CDR3 sequence reads: CASSSLAENTDTQYF. CDR3 coding DNA: TGTGCCAGCAGCTCTCTAGCGGAGAACACAGATACGCAGTATTTT.

The genes are TRBV28 and TRBJ1-1, with D tentatively TRBD1 (6 bases). The CDR3 is 15 amino acids. Germline loops: CDR1 MDHEN, CDR2 SYDVKM. The ends were cut back, 5 bases at V and 2 bases at J, with 15 bases in the middle. CDR3 sequence (DNA): TGTGCCAGCAGTGTTACAGGGTTTGGAAACACTGAAGCTTTCTTT. It is translated as CASSVTGFGNTEAFF.

The table lists this clonotype with a few counts. J is TRBJ2-3 and V is TRBV7-2, with TRBD2 identical over 7 bases. This CDR3 region has 16 residues. The V segment lost 3 bases and the J segment 5 bases; nucleotides outside the gene matches: 11. Germline values: CDR1 SGHTA, CDR2 FQGNSA. The CDR3 DNA reads TGTGCCAGCAGCTTTTCGCGGGCTAGCGGAAAAGATACGCAGTATTTT. Protein product: CASSFSRASGKDTQYF. Variable domain in full (rest from reference TRBV7-2 and TRBJ2-3): GAGVSQSPSNKVTEKGKDVELRCDPISGHTALYWYRQSLGQGLEFLIYFQGNSAPDKSGLPSDRFSAERTGGSVSTLTIQRTQQEDSAVYLCASSFSRASGKDTQYFGPGTRLTVL.